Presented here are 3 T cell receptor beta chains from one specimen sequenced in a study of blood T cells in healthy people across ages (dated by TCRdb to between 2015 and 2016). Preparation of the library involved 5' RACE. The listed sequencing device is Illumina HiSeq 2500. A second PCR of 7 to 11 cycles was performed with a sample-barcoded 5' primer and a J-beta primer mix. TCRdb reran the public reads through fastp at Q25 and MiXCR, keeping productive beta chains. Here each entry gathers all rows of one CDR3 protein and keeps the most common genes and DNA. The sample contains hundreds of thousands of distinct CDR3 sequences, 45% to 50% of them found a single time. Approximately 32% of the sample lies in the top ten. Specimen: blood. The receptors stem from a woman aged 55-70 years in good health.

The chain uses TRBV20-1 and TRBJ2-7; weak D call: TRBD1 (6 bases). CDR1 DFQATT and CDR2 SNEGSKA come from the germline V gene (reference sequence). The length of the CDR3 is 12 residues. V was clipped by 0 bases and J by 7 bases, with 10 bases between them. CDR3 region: CSAREGQKEQYF. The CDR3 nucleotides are TGCAGTGCTAGAGAAGGACAGAAGGAGCAGTACTTC.

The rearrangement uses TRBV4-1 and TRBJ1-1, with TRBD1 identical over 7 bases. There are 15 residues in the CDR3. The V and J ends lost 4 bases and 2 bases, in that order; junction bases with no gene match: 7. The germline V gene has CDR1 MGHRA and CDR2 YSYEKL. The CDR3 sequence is CASSPYTGANTEAFF. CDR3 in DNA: TGCGCCAGCAGCCCCTACACAGGGGCCAACACTGAAGCTTTCTTT.

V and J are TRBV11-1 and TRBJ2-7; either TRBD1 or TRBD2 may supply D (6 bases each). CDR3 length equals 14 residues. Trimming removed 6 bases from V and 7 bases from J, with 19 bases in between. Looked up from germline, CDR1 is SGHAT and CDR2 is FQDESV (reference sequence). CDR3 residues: CASSGGTNYNEQYF. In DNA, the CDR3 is TGTGCCAGCAGTGGGGGGACAAACTACAATGAGCAGTACTTC.